This entry lists 18 T cell receptor beta chains sequenced from one sample in a study of shared clonotypes between healthy human individuals. Data came from immunoSEQ multiplex PCR; TCRdb stores just in-frame clones and leaves some out. The sample has some 2,500,000 clones; approximately 93% are singletons. The sample was naive CD4+ T cells from PBMCs. Noted subset: CD45RA+ positively selected. These receptors all come from a man aged 18 to 29 in good health. Some clones in this sample may be carry-over from other donors' samples.

This chain joins TRBV7-3 and TRBJ2-1, with 10 nucleotides matching TRBD2. The CDR3 totals 15 residues. CDR1 is SGHTA and CDR2 is FQGTGA in the germline V gene. V trimming: 1 base; J trimming: 7 bases; junction bases outside the gene matches: 4. CDR3 protein: CASSLNSGGRNEQFF. Written as DNA, the CDR3 is TGTGCCAGCAGCTTAAATAGCGGGGGGCGGAATGAGCAGTTCTTC.

V is TRBV6-6 and J is TRBJ1-4; 7 positions match TRBD1. This CDR3 contains 14 residues. The trim removed 8 bases at V and 11 bases at J, leaving 14 bases unmatched. CDR1 and CDR2 from the germline V gene are MNHNY and SVGAGI (reference sequence). The CDR3 region is CASHDQGGPGKLFF. For the CDR3, the DNA is TGTGCCAGCCACGACCAGGGGGGCCCAGGGAAACTGTTTTTT.

With respect to this clone: This may come from a read error, since a much larger clone is one base off. The chain recombines TRBV11-2 with TRBJ2-3; D is unresolved. The V end lost 5 bases, the J end lost 2 bases, and 2 bases lay between the germline ends. Looked up from germline, CDR1 is SGHAT and CDR2 is FQNNGV. This CDR3 has 11 residues. CDR3 bases: TGTGCCAGCAGCACCACAGATACGCAGTATTTT. Its protein is CASSTTDTQYF.

Comment on this clone: The sample carries other DNA sequences with the same CDR3. The chain links TRBV18 to TRBJ2-5; D is uncertain. The V gene's germline CDR1 is KGHSH and CDR2 LQKENI. Trimming took off 1 base at V and 2 bases at J, with 8 bases between the two ends. The CDR3 is 14 residues long. The CDR3 here is CASSPLRAQETQYF. The CDR3 DNA reads as TGTGCCAGCTCACCACTACGGGCGCAAGAGACCCAGTACTTC.

The chain combines TRBV7-2 with TRBJ1-1, with D possibly matching TRBD1 (5 bases). The germline V and J ends were trimmed by 5 bases and 4 bases, with 17 bases remaining between them. The germline gives CDR1 SGHTA, CDR2 FQGNSA. The CDR3 has 15 amino acids. The CDR3 loop reads CASSISRAKGTEAFF. The CDR3 region has the DNA TGTGCCAGCAGCATTAGCAGGGCGAAGGGCACTGAAGCTTTCTTT.

In this sample, this clone turned up once. The J gene is TRBJ1-1, the V gene TRBV5-1; no clear D. Germline V gene sequence: CDR1 SGHRS, CDR2 YFSETQ. V lost 0 bases to trimming and J lost 2 bases, with 26 bases between them. This CDR3 has 20 amino acids. The chain's CDR3 is CASSLELTMGLSPENTEAFF. The DNA for the CDR3 is TGCGCCAGCAGCTTGGAGTTGACCATGGGGTTAAGCCCTGAAAACACTGAAGCTTTCTTT.

This clone showed up just once. The V call is TRBV5-1, the J call TRBJ2-7; a weak D match, TRBD2 (6 bases). The CDR3 loop spans 15 amino acids. The germline V gene encodes CDR1 SGHRS and CDR2 YFSETQ. Between the trimmed V and J ends, which lost 0 bases and 6 bases, there was a span of 16 bases. In DNA, the CDR3 is TGCGCCAGCAGCTTGGACGGGGGTGGGAACGGCGAGCAGTACTTC. It encodes CASSLDGGGNGEQYF.

This chain connects TRBV2 to TRBJ1-4; no clear D. V was trimmed by 7 bases and J by 4 bases, leaving 13 bases between them. The CDR3 length is 14 residues. Germline CDR1 is SNHLY and CDR2 is FYNNEI. CDR3 nucleotide sequence: TGTGCCAGCAATAAAGCGTGGGGTAATGAAAAACTGTTTTTT. Its protein product is CASNKAWGNEKLFF.

This clone was seen just once. The rearrangement uses TRBV6-1 and TRBJ1-3, with TRBD1 as a possible D gene (5 bases). Germline CDR1 reads MNHNS; CDR2 reads SASEGT. This CDR3 has 14 amino acids. The V end was cut by 8 bases, the J end by 2 bases, with 13 bases between. The CDR3 DNA follows: TGTGCCAGCCTCCCGGGGGGGACTGGAAACACCATATATTTT. This translates into CASLPGGTGNTIYF.

J is TRBJ1-5 and V is TRBV7-8; TRBD1 agrees at 7 bases. The CDR3 loop spans 14 amino acids. J was trimmed by 4 bases and V by 3 bases; bases with no gene match: 3. The germline gives CDR1 SGHVS, CDR2 FQNEAQ. As DNA, the CDR3 is TGTGCCAGCAGCTTTACAGGGGAGAATCAGCCCCAGCATTTT. Amino acid sequence: CASSFTGENQPQHF.

The genes are TRBV28 and TRBJ2-7; D gene uncertain. The CDR3 covers 12 residues. Germline V gene data show CDR1 as MDHEN and CDR2 as SYDVKM. Trimming cost V 5 bases and J 3 bases, with 8 bases left between them. The CDR3 loop reads CASSGPNYEQYF. The DNA for the CDR3 is TGTGCCAGCAGTGGACCCAACTACGAGCAGTACTTC.

The rearrangement joins TRBV7-3 to TRBJ2-2; the D gene is possibly TRBD1 (5 bases). The CDR3 totals 13 residues. Germline V gene sequence: CDR1 SGHTA, CDR2 FQGTGA. The V end was cut by 6 bases, the J end by 6 bases, with 11 bases between. Written as DNA, the CDR3 is TGTGCCAGCAGGGAAGCAGGGCCCGGGGAGCTGTTTTTT. It specifies CASREAGPGELFF.

This chain uses TRBV11-2 with TRBJ2-5; TRBD2 is a possible D gene (6 bases). Germline lookup yields CDR1 SGHAT and CDR2 FQNNGV. The CDR3 consists of 15 residues. V gave up 2 bases and J gave up 2 bases, with 12 bases separating them. The chain's CDR3 is CASSLLSGPQETQYF. Here the CDR3 DNA reads TGTGCCAGCAGCTTATTGAGCGGGCCACAAGAGACCCAGTACTTC.

This clone has just one count. The chain is built from TRBV11-3 and TRBJ2-3; D not resolved. This CDR3 has 14 residues. Per the germline V gene, CDR1 is SGHNT and CDR2 is YENEEA. V lost 5 bases, J lost 2 bases, and 11 bases lay in between. DNA of the CDR3: TGTGCCAGCAGCCTCAGACACCTCACAGATACGCAGTATTTT. It encodes CASSLRHLTDTQYF.

This chain's CDR3 is CASSEALPGTEPQHF. As DNA, the CDR3 is TGTGCCAGCAGTGAAGCGCTTCCGGGTACCGAGCCCCAGCATTTT. This chain uses TRBV2 with TRBJ1-5; D is unresolved. Germline loops: CDR1 SNHLY, CDR2 FYNNEI. The CDR3 extends over 15 amino acids. The V gene lost 0 bases and the J gene lost 8 bases, with 14 bases spanning the gap. The full variable domain, its missing parts supplied by reference TRBV2 and TRBJ1-5, is EPEVTQTPSHQVTQMGQEVILRCVPISNHLYFYWYRQILGQKVEFLVSFYNNEISEKSEIFDDQFSVERPDGSNFTLKIRSTKLEDSAMYFCASSEALPGTEPQHFGDGTRLSIL.

Concerning this clone: Other DNA sequences within the sample encode an identical CDR3. The chain joins TRBV28 to TRBJ2-3; 7 nucleotides agree with TRBD2. CDR1 is MDHEN, CDR2 SYDVKM, per germline. This CDR3 comprises 12 residues. The V gene end was trimmed by 6 bases and the J gene end by 3 bases; junction bases not matched to a gene: 0. CDR3 protein: CASSGGTDTQYF. DNA for the CDR3: TGTGCCAGCAGCGGGGGGACAGATACGCAGTATTTT.

The V call is TRBV6-5, the J call TRBJ1-5; D gene uncertain. The CDR3 is 15 amino acids. From germline, CDR1 is MNHEY and CDR2 SVGAGI. The ends were cut back, 5 bases at V and 1 base at J, with 12 bases in the middle. CDR3 amino acids: CASSPTLWSNQPQHF. CDR3 DNA: TGTGCCAGCAGTCCCACCCTGTGGAGCAATCAGCCCCAGCATTTT.

This rearrangement joins TRBV6-6 to TRBJ1-2; D unclear. This CDR3 is 15 amino acids long. The V and J ends lost 0 bases and 0 bases respectively, with 8 bases between them. Looked up from germline, CDR1 is MNHNY and CDR2 is SVGAGI (reference sequence). The CDR3 DNA follows: TGTGCCAGCAGTTACTCTCCCGAAGCTAACTATGGCTACACCTTC. Translating it yields CASSYSPEANYGYTF.